The T cell receptor (beta chain) under discussion was sequenced for a study of T cell responses to AZD1222 COVID-19 vaccine. Study-wide findings and caveats: Of spike-specific TCRs, nearly half reportedly target regions left unmutated in variants. Spike-spanning, vaccine-associated CD4 TCRs were dominant at 160-218 and 743-854. Clonal diversity may have been underestimated, and the donors were mostly white British, with more females than males. Increased Spike-specific TCR breadth and depth were observed after two AZD1222 doses.

As to this clone: The target antigen is unknown.

Using immunoSEQ multiplex PCR, the repertoire was profiled, and TCRdb retains in-frame clones only, with some absent. The table lists 160,000 or so clones, around 89% of them singletons. Germline-derived CDR1 and CDR2 are WSHSY and SAAADI. After removal of 9 bases from V and 0 bases from J, the junction contained 4 bases not matched to a gene. This CDR3 spans 15 amino acids. Sequencing used peripheral blood, obtained 28 days after the second dose of the MenACWY control vaccine. This receptor was taken from an adult who received the MenACWY meningococcal vaccine as a control. The gene calls are TRBV10-2 and TRBJ2-6, with 8 bases identical to TRBD1. The CDR3 reads CASGTGLSGANVLTF. The CDR3 coding sequence is TGCGCCAGTGGGACAGGTCTCTCTGGGGCCAACGTCCTGACTTTC.